This record concerns one TCR beta chain sequence. Its antigen is unknown. There are 13 residues in the CDR3. Germline V gene data show CDR1 as SGHDN and CDR2 as FVKESK. V was cut by 2 bases and J by 11 bases, with 12 bases left in between. Measured with immunoSEQ multiplex PCR; TCRdb has only the in-frame clones, and not every one. The repertoire holds around 30,000 clones, with 70% to 85% as singletons. These data are taken from a study of OX40 agonist ivuxolimab in advanced cancers. Background on the study: Dose-escalation patients were diagnosed with hepatocellular carcinoma, melanoma, renal cell cancer or head and neck cancer.

Notes on the study in general: Averaging showed that CD8+ T cells had more expanded clones than CD4+ did. The work left the antigen specificity of expanded peripheral T cells undetermined. At 0.1 to 3.0 mg/kg, CD4+ and CD8+ blood T cells expanded clonally by week 6.

The chain is built from TRBV14 and TRBJ1-4; D might be TRBD1 (5 bases). The clonotype comes from an adult with an advanced solid tumor such as melanoma, head and neck, liver or kidney cancer. The source material was CD4+ or CD8+ T cells sorted from blood, sampled in a trial of the OX40 agonist ivuxolimab. In DNA form, the CDR3 reads TGTGCCAGCAGCCAACTAAACCGGGGGAAACTGTTTTTT. This codes for CASSQLNRGKLFF.